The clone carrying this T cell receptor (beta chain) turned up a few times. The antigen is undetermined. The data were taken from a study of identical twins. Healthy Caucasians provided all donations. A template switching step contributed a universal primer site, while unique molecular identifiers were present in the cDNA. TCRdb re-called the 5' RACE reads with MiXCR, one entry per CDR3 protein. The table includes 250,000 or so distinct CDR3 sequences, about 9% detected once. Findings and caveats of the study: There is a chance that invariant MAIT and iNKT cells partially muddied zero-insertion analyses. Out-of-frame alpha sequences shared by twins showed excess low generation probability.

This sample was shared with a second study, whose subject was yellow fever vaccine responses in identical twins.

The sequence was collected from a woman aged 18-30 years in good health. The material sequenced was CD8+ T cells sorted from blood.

CDR3 DNA: TGTGCCAGCAGTTCCATTGAAGCACCGTACTCTGGGGCCAACGTCCTGACTTTC. Residues: CASSSIEAPYSGANVLTF. The chain couples TRBV6-5 to TRBJ2-6; D gene ambiguous. Trimming cost V 4 bases and J 0 bases, with 16 bases left between them. CDR1 and CDR2 (germline): MNHEY, SVGAGI. The CDR3 consists of 18 residues.